The 24 T cell receptor beta chains given below trace back to one sample, sequenced in a study of blood T cell repertoires in COVID-19. TCRdb keeps only in-frame clones here, not all; method: immunoSEQ multiplex PCR. Of about 410,000 clones detected, approximately 89% appear once; the ten largest clones hold 1.5% to 1.8%. The sequencing input was peripheral blood. These TCRs come from a woman aged 40 to 50 with COVID-19, enrolled during active disease.

The chain carries TRBV19 and TRBJ2-7; 10 positions match TRBD1. Germline assignment: CDR1 LNHDA and CDR2 SQIVND (reference sequence). Germline trimming cut 0 bases from V and 5 bases from J; bases unmatched to any gene: 7. The CDR3 spans 16 residues. The CDR3 DNA reads TGTGCCAGTAGTATAGATCGCGGGGACAGGGGACACGAGCAGTACTTC. It yields the protein CASSIDRGDRGHEQYF.

The rearrangement links TRBV18 to TRBJ1-1; D is perhaps TRBD1 (5 bases). The CDR3 consists of 16 residues. The V and J ends lost 2 bases and 3 bases respectively, with 16 bases between them. CDR1 and CDR2 from the germline V gene are KGHSH and LQKENI. The CDR3 spells CASSPIQGRGDTEAFF. The CDR3 DNA reads TGTGCCAGCTCACCAATCCAGGGCCGGGGGGACACTGAAGCTTTCTTT.

The rearrangement links TRBV7-2 to TRBJ1-4; maybe TRBD1 (6 bases). Per the germline V gene, CDR1 is SGHTA and CDR2 is FQGNSA. The CDR3 contains 16 residues. V lost 5 bases and J lost 0, with 13 bases in between. The CDR3 here is CASSPGQTSTNEKLFF. The DNA for the CDR3 is TGTGCCAGCAGCCCCGGACAGACTTCAACTAATGAAAAACTGTTTTTT.

This clone appeared a few times. The chain employs TRBV2 and TRBJ2-7; perhaps TRBD2 as D (6 bases). The germline V gene encodes CDR1 SNHLY and CDR2 FYNNEI. The CDR3 loop spans 12 amino acids. With 7 bases removed from V and 3 bases from J, the gap between germline ends came to 10 bases. DNA for the CDR3: TGTGCCAGCATAGGAGGGGTCTACGAGCAGTACTTC. Translating gives CASIGGVYEQYF.

The V and J genes are TRBV28 and TRBJ1-2, with 9 bases that match TRBD1. Per the germline V gene, CDR1 is MDHEN and CDR2 is SYDVKM. V lost 8 bases and J lost 4; bases outside the gene matches: 2. The CDR3 loop spans 12 amino acids. The CDR3 region is CASQGQGYGYTF. The CDR3 DNA is TGTGCCAGCCAGGGACAGGGCTATGGCTACACCTTC.

As regards this clone: Other DNA variants within this sample encode the same CDR3. The chain employs TRBV27 and TRBJ1-1; 8 positions match TRBD1. Germline CDR1 is MNHEY and CDR2 is SMNVEV (reference sequence). The CDR3 covers 15 residues. With V trimmed by 2 bases and J by 2 bases, 4 bases remained unmatched. CDR3 loop: CASSLNRGVNTEAFF. For the CDR3, the DNA is TGTGCCAGCAGTTTAAACAGGGGGGTAAACACTGAAGCTTTCTTT.

The genes are TRBV25-1 and TRBJ1-1, with D uncertain. From germline, CDR1 is MGHDK and CDR2 SYGVNS. V shed 3 bases and J shed 2 bases, with 4 bases lying between them. The CDR3 is 12 amino acids. This CDR3 is CASSDSNTEAFF. The CDR3 DNA follows: TGTGCCAGCAGTGATAGTAACACTGAAGCTTTCTTT.

Concerning this clone: At one of its ends the junction is not consistent with the germline gene, which may arise from a read error. This chain connects TRBV7-9 to TRBJ2-7; 9 bases are shared with TRBD1. This CDR3 is built from 12 residues. CDR1 and CDR2 (germline): SEHNR, FQNEAQ (reference sequence). CDR3 residues: CASRGGQGLVNF. The DNA of the CDR3 is TGTGCCAGCAGGGGGGGACAGGGCCTCGTAAACTTC.

This chain links TRBV28 with TRBJ1-5; maybe TRBD1 (6 bases). The CDR3 is made up of 17 amino acids. The V end lost 5 bases, the J end lost 0 bases, and 17 bases lay between the germline ends. Per the germline V gene, CDR1 is MDHEN and CDR2 is SYDVKM. CDR3: CASSPPGGRGSNQPQHF. CDR3 coding DNA: TGTGCCAGCAGTCCCCCCGGGGGGCGAGGTAGCAATCAGCCCCAGCATTTT.

The CDR3 reads CASSQGGGTAFEKLFF. DNA of the CDR3: TGTGCCAGCAGCCAAGGAGGAGGGACAGCGTTCGAAAAACTGTTTTTT. V and J are TRBV4-2 and TRBJ1-4; 7 bases map to TRBD1. V shed 1 base, J shed 8 bases, and the junction held 10 bases outside the gene matches. Germline CDR1 LGHNA, CDR2 YNFKEQ. This CDR3 spans 16 amino acids.

This sequence joins TRBV29-1 and TRBJ1-2; no clear D gene. V dropped 6 bases and J dropped 4 bases, with 6 bases sitting between them. CDR1 and CDR2 from the germline V gene are SQVTM and ANQGSEA. The CDR3 covers 10 residues. CDR3 in amino acids: CSVLFYGYTF. The CDR3 bases are TGCAGCGTGTTATTCTATGGCTACACCTTC.

V is TRBV27 and J is TRBJ1-5; 11 bases agree with TRBD1. The V gene's germline CDR1 is MNHEY and CDR2 SMNVEV (reference sequence). The CDR3 sequence is 14 residues long. With V trimmed by 6 bases and J by 5 bases, 3 bases remained unmatched. The chain's CDR3 is CASRTGQGDQPQHF. The CDR3 DNA reads as TGTGCCAGCAGGACGGGACAGGGGGATCAGCCCCAGCATTTT.

The chain is built from TRBV7-2 and TRBJ1-4; tentatively, D is TRBD1 (5 bases). V lost 2 bases and J 8 bases, leaving 9 bases between the germline ends. Germline V gives CDR1 SGHTA, CDR2 FQGNSA. This CDR3 has 13 residues. The CDR3 loop reads CASSLNQGEKLFF. For the CDR3, the DNA is TGTGCCAGCAGCTTAAATCAGGGAGAAAAACTGTTTTTT.

The V call is TRBV29-1, the J call TRBJ2-1, with TRBD1 identical over 9 bases. Germline V lookup: CDR1 SQVTM, CDR2 ANQGSEA. The CDR3 is 12 amino acids. Germline trimming cut 7 bases from V and 8 bases from J; bases unmatched to any gene: 6. DNA of the CDR3: TGCAGCGCCCTACAGGGGGCGGATGAGCAGTTCTTC. Its translation is CSALQGADEQFF.

The chain is built from TRBV7-3 and TRBJ1-1; 8 positions match TRBD1. The CDR3 is 14 residues long. Losses at the gene ends were 4 bases for V and 3 bases for J; bases not matched to a gene: 4. The germline V gene has CDR1 SGHTA and CDR2 FQGTGA. The CDR3: CASSWTGKDTEAFF. DNA of the CDR3: TGTGCCAGCAGCTGGACAGGGAAGGACACTGAAGCTTTCTTT. Variable domain in full (rest from reference TRBV7-3 and TRBJ1-1): GAGVSQTPSNKVTEKGKYVELRCDPISGHTALYWYRQSLGQGPEFLIYFQGTGAADDSGLPNDRFFAVRPEGSVSTLKIQRTERGDSAVYLCASSWTGKDTEAFFGQGTRLTVV.

This sequence joins TRBV18 and TRBJ1-1, with a weak D call TRBD1 (6 bases). The CDR3 contains 14 residues. CDR1 and CDR2 from the germline V gene are KGHSH and LQKENI. Between the trimmed V and J ends, which lost 1 base and 4 bases, there was a span of 10 bases. The CDR3 protein is CASSPQRGSTEAFF. In DNA form, the CDR3 reads TGTGCCAGCTCACCACAAAGGGGGTCCACTGAAGCTTTCTTT.

V usage is TRBV7-2 and J usage is TRBJ1-2; possibly TRBD1 for D (5 bases). Germline V lookup: CDR1 SGHTA, CDR2 FQGNSA. The CDR3 contains 15 residues. The ends were cut back, 5 bases at V and 4 bases at J, with 17 bases in the middle. CDR3 in DNA: TGTGCCAGCAGCCAAAAACAGGACATACCCTATGGCTACACCTTC. Residues: CASSQKQDIPYGYTF.

The DNA for the CDR3 is TGCGCCAGCAGCCAGTCCGGCGGGCTGTCCTACGAGCAGTACTTC. Translated, it gives CASSQSGGLSYEQYF. The chain links TRBV4-3 to TRBJ2-7, with D perhaps TRBD2 (5 bases). Per the germline V gene, CDR1 is LGHNA and CDR2 is YSLEER. The CDR3 spans 15 residues. Trimming cost V 3 bases and J 1 base, with 13 bases left between them.

This chain joins TRBV30 and TRBJ1-1; 7 bases align to TRBD1. The CDR3 covers 12 residues. V shed 2 bases, J shed 7 bases, and the junction held 4 bases outside the gene matches. CDR1 and CDR2 from the germline V gene are GTSNPN and SVGIG (reference sequence). The CDR3 loop is CAWSIRTGEAFF. In DNA, the CDR3 is TGTGCCTGGAGTATTCGGACAGGTGAAGCTTTCTTT.

This clone appeared a single time. The V and J genes are TRBV5-6 and TRBJ2-7, with D possibly TRBD1 on 6 matching bases. Germline assignment: CDR1 SGHDT and CDR2 YYEEEE. V lost 2 bases, J lost 7 bases, and 16 bases lay in between. There are 14 residues in the CDR3. The CDR3 region has the DNA TGTGCCAGCAGCTTACAGGGTTGGGCTGGGGAGCAGTACTTC. Protein: CASSLQGWAGEQYF.

This chain connects TRBV27 to TRBJ2-1; D call uncertain. This CDR3 comprises 12 residues. The V end lost 2 bases, the J end lost 7 bases, and 6 bases lay between the germline ends. Per the germline V gene, CDR1 is MNHEY and CDR2 is SMNVEV (reference sequence). The CDR3 sequence: CASSLTKNEQFF. CDR3 bases: TGTGCCAGCAGTTTAACAAAGAATGAGCAGTTCTTC.

The chain employs TRBV11-3 and TRBJ1-4, with TRBD1 as a possible D gene (6 bases). Germline values: CDR1 SGHNT, CDR2 YENEEA. This CDR3 contains 14 residues. Between the trimmed V and J ends, which lost 5 bases and 6 bases, there was a span of 13 bases. Here the CDR3 DNA reads TGTGCCAGCAGCCCTCCGGGGGGCGATGAAAAACTGTTTTTT. Translation: CASSPPGGDEKLFF.

V gene TRBV4-1 combines with J gene TRBJ1-6; D remains unclear. The germline V gene encodes CDR1 MGHRA and CDR2 YSYEKL. CDR3 length: 16 residues. Trimming removed 0 bases from V and 8 bases from J, with 14 bases in between. The CDR3 spells CASSQDRAVLDSPLHF. The CDR3, as DNA: TGCGCCAGCAGCCAAGACCGAGCCGTCTTGGATTCACCCCTCCACTTT.

The J gene is TRBJ1-5, the V gene TRBV19, with D tentatively TRBD1 (6 bases). CDR1 is LNHDA, CDR2 SQIVND, per germline (reference sequence). This CDR3 is 15 amino acids long. V shed 4 bases and J shed 1 base, with 11 bases lying between them. CDR3 DNA: TGTGCCAGTAGTACCCAGGGGTTGAGCAATCAGCCCCAGCATTTT. Residues: CASSTQGLSNQPQHF.